This note documents a single T cell receptor (beta chain) sequence. Assay: immunoSEQ multiplex PCR; the TCRdb copy retains only in-frame clones and omits some. The sample records fewer than 30,000 clones, 90% to 95% being singletons. This entry comes from a study of blood T cell repertoires in COVID-19. Study context: The samples span acute and convalescent COVID-19 from the United States, Italy and Spain.

Sequences were obtained from peripheral blood. The sequence derives from a human donor with active COVID-19. The donor label of this sample is uncertain.

As DNA, the CDR3 is TGTGCCAGCAGCCCGGGACAGTTTAATTCACCCCTCCACTTT. Its translation: CASSPGQFNSPLHF. This rearrangement joins TRBV3-1 (or the pseudogene TRBV3-2) to TRBJ1-6, with 7 bases identical to TRBD1. The CDR3 is made up of 14 amino acids. CDR1 is LGHDT, CDR2 YNNKEL, per germline (reference sequence). V trimming: 4 bases; J trimming: 6 bases; junction bases outside the gene matches: 3.